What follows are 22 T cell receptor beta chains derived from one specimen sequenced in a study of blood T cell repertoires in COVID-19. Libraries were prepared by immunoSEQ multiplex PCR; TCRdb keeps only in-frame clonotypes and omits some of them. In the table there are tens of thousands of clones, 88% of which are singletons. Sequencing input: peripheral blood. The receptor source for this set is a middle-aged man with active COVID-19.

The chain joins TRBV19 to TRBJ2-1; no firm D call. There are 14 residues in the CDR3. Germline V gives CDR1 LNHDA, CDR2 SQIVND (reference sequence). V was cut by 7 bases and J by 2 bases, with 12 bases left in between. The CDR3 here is CASTPGLAYNEQFF. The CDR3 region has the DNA TGTGCCAGTACACCCGGTTTAGCCTACAATGAGCAGTTCTTC.

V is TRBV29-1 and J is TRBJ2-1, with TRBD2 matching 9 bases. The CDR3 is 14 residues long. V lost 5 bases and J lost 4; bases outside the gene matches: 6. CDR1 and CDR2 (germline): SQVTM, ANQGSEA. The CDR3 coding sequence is TGCAGCGTTCGGGGTAGCGGGGGATACAATGAGCAGTTCTTC. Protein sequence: CSVRGSGGYNEQFF.

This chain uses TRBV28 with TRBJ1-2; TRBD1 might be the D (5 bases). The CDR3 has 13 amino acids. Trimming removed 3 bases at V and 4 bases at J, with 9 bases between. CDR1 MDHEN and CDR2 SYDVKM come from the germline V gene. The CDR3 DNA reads TGTGCCAGCAGTTTGAACAGGAGCTATGGCTACACCTTC. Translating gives CASSLNRSYGYTF.

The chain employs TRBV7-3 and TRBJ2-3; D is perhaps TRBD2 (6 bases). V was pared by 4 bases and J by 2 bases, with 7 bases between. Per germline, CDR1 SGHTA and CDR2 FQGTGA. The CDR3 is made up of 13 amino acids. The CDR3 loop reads CASSWDFTDTQYF. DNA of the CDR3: TGTGCCAGCAGCTGGGACTTCACAGATACGCAGTATTTT.

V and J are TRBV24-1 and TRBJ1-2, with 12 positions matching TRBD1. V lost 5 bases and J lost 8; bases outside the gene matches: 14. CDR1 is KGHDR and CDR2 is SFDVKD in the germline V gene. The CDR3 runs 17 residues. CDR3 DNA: TGTGCCACCAGTGGGGGGACAGGGGGCTTTAACCTTCGCGGCTACACCTTC. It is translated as CATSGGTGGFNLRGYTF.

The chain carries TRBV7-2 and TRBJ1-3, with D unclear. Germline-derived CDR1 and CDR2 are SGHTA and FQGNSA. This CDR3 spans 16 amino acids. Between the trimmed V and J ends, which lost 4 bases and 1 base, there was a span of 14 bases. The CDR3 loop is CASSSATPRSGNTIYF. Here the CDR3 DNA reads TGTGCCAGCAGCTCGGCGACCCCTAGGTCTGGAAACACCATATATTTT.

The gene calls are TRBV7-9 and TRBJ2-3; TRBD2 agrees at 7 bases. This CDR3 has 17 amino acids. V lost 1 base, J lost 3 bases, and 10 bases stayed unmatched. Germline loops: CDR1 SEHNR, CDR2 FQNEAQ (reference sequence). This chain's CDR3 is CASSLVPGGRGTDTQYF. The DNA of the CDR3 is TGTGCCAGCAGCTTAGTACCGGGCGGGAGAGGGACAGATACGCAGTATTTT.

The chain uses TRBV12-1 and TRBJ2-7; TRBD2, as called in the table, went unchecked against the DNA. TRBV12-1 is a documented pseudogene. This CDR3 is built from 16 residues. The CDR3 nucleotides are TGTGCCAGCAGCTTAAGGACTAGCGGGACCTCCTACGAGCAGTACTTC. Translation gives CASSLRTSGTSYEQYF.

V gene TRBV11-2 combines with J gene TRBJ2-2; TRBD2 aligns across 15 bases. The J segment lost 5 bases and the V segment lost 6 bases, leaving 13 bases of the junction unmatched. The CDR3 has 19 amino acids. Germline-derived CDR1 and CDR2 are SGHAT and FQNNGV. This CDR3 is CASRAIRTSGGASTGELFF. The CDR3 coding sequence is TGTGCCAGCAGGGCCATTCGGACTAGCGGGGGGGCGAGTACCGGGGAGCTGTTTTTT. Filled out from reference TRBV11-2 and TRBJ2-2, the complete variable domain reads EAGVAQSPRYKIIEKRQSVAFWCNPISGHATLYWYQQILGQGPKLLIQFQNNGVVDDSQLPKDRFSAERLKGVDSTLKIQPAKLEDSAVYLCASRAIRTSGGASTGELFFGEGSRLTVL.

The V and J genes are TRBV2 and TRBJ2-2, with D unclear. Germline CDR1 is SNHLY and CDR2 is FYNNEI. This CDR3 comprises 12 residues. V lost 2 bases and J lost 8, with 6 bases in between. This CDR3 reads CASSESGGELFF. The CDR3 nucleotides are TGTGCCAGCAGTGAATCCGGGGGGGAGCTGTTTTTT.

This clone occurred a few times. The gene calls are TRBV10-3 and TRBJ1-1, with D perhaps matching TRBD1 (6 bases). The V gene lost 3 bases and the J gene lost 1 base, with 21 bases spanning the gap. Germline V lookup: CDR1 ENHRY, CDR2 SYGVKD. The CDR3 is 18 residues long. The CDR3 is CAISDRDNRITKNTEAFF. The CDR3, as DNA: TGTGCCATCAGTGACAGGGACAATCGGATAACTAAGAACACTGAAGCTTTCTTT.

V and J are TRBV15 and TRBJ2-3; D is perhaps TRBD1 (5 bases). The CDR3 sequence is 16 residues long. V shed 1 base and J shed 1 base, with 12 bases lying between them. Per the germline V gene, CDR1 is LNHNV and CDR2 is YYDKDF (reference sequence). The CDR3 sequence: CATSRGGRVGTDTQYF. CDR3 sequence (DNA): TGTGCCACCAGCAGAGGGGGCCGGGTGGGCACAGATACGCAGTATTTT.

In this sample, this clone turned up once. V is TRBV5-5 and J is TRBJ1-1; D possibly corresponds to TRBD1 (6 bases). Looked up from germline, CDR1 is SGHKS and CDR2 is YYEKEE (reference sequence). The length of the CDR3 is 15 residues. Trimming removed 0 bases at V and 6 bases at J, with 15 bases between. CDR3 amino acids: CASSLVAGDAPEAFF. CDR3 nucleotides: TGTGCCAGCAGCTTGGTTGCAGGGGATGCCCCTGAAGCTTTCTTT.

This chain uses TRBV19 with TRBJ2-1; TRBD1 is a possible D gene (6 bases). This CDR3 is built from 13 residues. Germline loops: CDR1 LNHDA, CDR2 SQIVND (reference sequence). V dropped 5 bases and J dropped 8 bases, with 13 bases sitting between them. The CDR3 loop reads CASSPTGYDEQFF. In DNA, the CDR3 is TGTGCCAGTAGTCCTACAGGGTACGATGAGCAGTTCTTC. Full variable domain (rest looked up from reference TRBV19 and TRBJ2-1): DGGITQSPKYLFRKEGQNVTLSCEQNLNHDAMYWYRQDPGQGLRLIYYSQIVNDFQKGDIAEGYSVSREKKESFPLTVTSAQKNPTAFYLCASSPTGYDEQFFGPGTRLTVL.

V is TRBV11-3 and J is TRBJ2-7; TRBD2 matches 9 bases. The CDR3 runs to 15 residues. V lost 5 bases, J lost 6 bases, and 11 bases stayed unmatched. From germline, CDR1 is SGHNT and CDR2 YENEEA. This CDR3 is CASSPGLASGSEQYF. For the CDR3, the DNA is TGTGCCAGCAGCCCTGGACTAGCGTCGGGAAGCGAGCAGTACTTC.

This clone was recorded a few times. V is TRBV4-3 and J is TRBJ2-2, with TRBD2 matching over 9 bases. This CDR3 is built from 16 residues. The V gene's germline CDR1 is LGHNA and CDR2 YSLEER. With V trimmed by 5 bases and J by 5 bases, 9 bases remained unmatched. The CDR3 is CASSSHPSGGTGELFF. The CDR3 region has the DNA TGCGCCAGCAGCTCGCACCCGAGCGGGGGGACCGGGGAGCTGTTTTTT.

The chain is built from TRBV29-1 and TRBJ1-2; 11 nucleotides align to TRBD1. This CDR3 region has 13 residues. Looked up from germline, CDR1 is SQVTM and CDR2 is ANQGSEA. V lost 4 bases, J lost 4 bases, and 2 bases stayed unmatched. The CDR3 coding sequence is TGCAGCGTTGGGGACAGGGGGATCTATGGCTACACCTTC. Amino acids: CSVGDRGIYGYTF.

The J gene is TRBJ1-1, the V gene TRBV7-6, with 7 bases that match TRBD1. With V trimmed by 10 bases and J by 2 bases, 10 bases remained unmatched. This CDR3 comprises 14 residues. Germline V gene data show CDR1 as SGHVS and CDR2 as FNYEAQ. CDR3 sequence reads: CATQQGLGNTEAFF. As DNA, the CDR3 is TGTGCCACCCAACAGGGGTTAGGAAACACTGAAGCTTTCTTT.

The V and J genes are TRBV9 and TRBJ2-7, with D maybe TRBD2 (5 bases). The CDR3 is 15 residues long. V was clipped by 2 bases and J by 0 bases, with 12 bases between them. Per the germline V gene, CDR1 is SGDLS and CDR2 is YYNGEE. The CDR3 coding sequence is TGTGCCAGCAGCGTTCCGGACTCAAGCTCCTACGAGCAGTACTTC. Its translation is CASSVPDSSSYEQYF. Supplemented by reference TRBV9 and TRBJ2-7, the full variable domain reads DSGVTQTPKHLITATGQRVTLRCSPRSGDLSVYWYQQSLDQGLQFLIQYYNGEERAKGNILERFSAQQFPDLHSELNLSSLELGDSALYFCASSVPDSSSYEQYFGPGTRLTVT.

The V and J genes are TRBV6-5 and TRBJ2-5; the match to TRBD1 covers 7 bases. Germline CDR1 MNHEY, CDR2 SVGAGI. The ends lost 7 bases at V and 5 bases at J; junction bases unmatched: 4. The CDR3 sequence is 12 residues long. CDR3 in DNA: TGTGCCAGCAAGGGGGCACGGGAGACCCAGTACTTC. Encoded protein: CASKGARETQYF.

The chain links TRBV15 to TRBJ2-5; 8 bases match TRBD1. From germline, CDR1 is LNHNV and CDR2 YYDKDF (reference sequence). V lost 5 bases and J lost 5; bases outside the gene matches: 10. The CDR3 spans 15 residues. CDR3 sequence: CATSRDRRGWETQYF. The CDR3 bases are TGTGCCACCAGCCGGGACAGGCGTGGGTGGGAGACCCAGTACTTC.

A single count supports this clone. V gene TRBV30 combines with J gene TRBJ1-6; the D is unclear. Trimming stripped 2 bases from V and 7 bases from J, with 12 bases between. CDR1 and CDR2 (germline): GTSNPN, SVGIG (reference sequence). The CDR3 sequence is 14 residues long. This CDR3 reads CAWSPGVGNSPLHF. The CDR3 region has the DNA TGTGCCTGGAGTCCAGGTGTCGGCAATTCACCCCTCCACTTT.